This T cell receptor beta chain was captured by sequencing in a study of T cell responses to AZD1222 COVID-19 vaccine. Some clones are missing from TCRdb's copy, which holds only in-frame ones; the method was immunoSEQ multiplex PCR. Seen here are 180,000 or so clones, 70% to 90% observed once, and the top ten hold roughly 4%. General observations from the study: Epitopes outside B.1.351 and B.1.1.7 mutated regions reportedly drew nearly half of spike TCRs. Donors in the cohort were predominantly white British and more often female, and clonal diversity was possibly underestimated. The number of AZD1222 recipients seropositive at baseline was only 5 to 7. Without day 14 samples, only post-peak T cell repertoires were studied.

The V segment lost 1 base and the J segment 2 bases; nucleotides outside the gene matches: 5. Germline V gene lookup returns CDR1 LGHDT and CDR2 YNNKEL (reference sequence). CDR3 size: 15 residues. This clone was recorded once. Its antigen is undetermined. Sequences were derived from peripheral blood, sampled 28 days after the second dose of the MenACWY control vaccine. The V gene is TRBV3-1 (or the pseudogene TRBV3-2), the J gene TRBJ2-7; 7 nucleotides agree with TRBD1. This clonotype was sampled from an adult who received the MenACWY meningococcal vaccine as a control. The CDR3 sequence is CASSQGWDRTYEQYF. CDR3 sequence (DNA): TGTGCCAGCAGCCAAGGGTGGGACAGAACCTACGAGCAGTACTTC.